The present entry profiles one T cell receptor beta chain with its context. The V and J ends lost 6 bases and 1 base, in that order; junction bases with no gene match: 4. Germline V CDR1 and CDR2: MNHEY, SMNVEV (reference sequence). There are 15 residues in the CDR3. The data originate from a study of blood T cell repertoires in COVID-19. Study-wide background: Sites in the United States, Italy and Spain provided acute and convalescent COVID-19 samples. PBMCs, B-cell-depleted T cells, or T cells provided the cDNA or gDNA that made up the material.

Repertoires were generated with immunoSEQ multiplex PCR, while TCRdb's copy carries only in-frame clones and drops some. The sample contains a few hundred thousand clones, 75% to 90% of which appear only once. The sequence derives from a man in his late teens or twenties with active or convalescent COVID-19. The chain couples TRBV27 to TRBJ1-5, with 9 nucleotides matching TRBD1. The sample taken for sequencing was peripheral blood. Written as DNA, the CDR3 is TGTGCCAGCAGACTAGACAGGGGGAGCAATCAGCCCCAGCATTTT. Encoded protein: CASRLDRGSNQPQHF.